Sequencing of this TCR beta chain was carried out in a study of T cell responses to AZD1222 COVID-19 vaccine. V dropped 8 bases and J dropped 6; count of bases not matched to a gene: 17. The CDR3 spans 17 residues. CDR1 is SEHNR and CDR2 is FQNEAQ in the germline V gene (reference sequence). Only in-frame clones appear in the TCRdb table, and some are missing; sequencing was by immunoSEQ multiplex PCR. Of about 78,000 clones listed, roughly 90% are singletons. This clone was observed a single time. V gene TRBV7-9 combines with J gene TRBJ2-1; 9 bases match TRBD1. The sequence was obtained from an adult in good health. Source: peripheral blood, taken on day 0 of AZD1222 vaccination. CDR3 nucleotide sequence: TGTGCCAGCGGAGCTAGACTCCCGGGACAGGGTCTCAATGAGCAGTTCTTC. Its translation: CASGARLPGQGLNEQFF.